This TCR beta chain was captured by sequencing in a study of CD8 T cells in ankylosing spondylitis. Overall study findings and caveats: Ankylosing spondylitis blood appeared to be characterized by a TCR beta motif of about 8 highly homologous variants.

With molecular barcodes, quantitative 5'-RACE was used to make the TCR beta libraries. TCRdb recomputed calls from the 5' RACE reads with MiXCR, one row per CDR3 protein. The table records about 750,000 distinct CDR3 sequences, under 20% of them present only once. This clonotype was detected a few times. As yet, its antigen is unknown. Germline CDR1 reads LNHNV; CDR2 reads YYDKDF (reference sequence). V was shortened by 6 bases and J by 3 bases, with 11 bases between the two germline ends. This CDR3 is 13 amino acids long. This receptor was identified in a male donor with ankylosing spondylitis. The material sequenced was blood, either unsorted or a sorted T cell fraction (not recorded which). This chain joins TRBV15 and TRBJ2-5, with D possibly matching TRBD1 (5 bases). The DNA for the CDR3 is TGTGCCACCAGAGATGTAGGGGAAGAGACCCAGTACTTC. The encoded protein is CATRDVGEETQYF.